A selection of T cell receptor beta chains follows, all from one sample in a study of CD4 T cells in relation to SARS-CoV-2 and coronaviruses. Their antigen targets remain unknown. Clones were read by immunoSEQ multiplex PCR, and TCRdb kept only the in-frame ones, dropping some. The table records 15,000 to 20,000 clones, about 80% of them present only once. The sample taken for sequencing was CD4+ T cells from PBMCs, cultured in vitro. These receptors were obtained from a human donor in good health. Both conserved end residues are part of each CDR3. A D gene is named only where the DNA matches it firmly. The size of a clone is reported for some rows only, either as once, few or many, or as a class for expanded clones.

CASSFRGSGQRSYNEQFF,TGTGCCAGCAGCTTTAGGGGTTCGGGACAGCGCTCCTACAATGAGCAGTTCTTC,TRBJ2-1,TRBD1,.,TRBV11-2
CAWSAGIGTEAFF,TGTGCCTGGAGCGCAGGGATCGGGACTGAAGCTTTCTTT,TRBJ1-1,.,.,TRBV30
CASHSNYGYTF,TGTGCCAGTCACTCTAACTATGGCTACACCTTC,TRBJ1-2,.,.,TRBV19
CASSLVTGSTRSGANVLTF,TGTGCCAGCAGCTTAGTTACAGGGAGTACTAGGTCTGGGGCCAACGTCCTGACTTTC,TRBJ2-6,.,.,TRBV7-9
CASSQDTSGRSNEQFF,TGTGCCAGCAGCCAAGATACTAGCGGGAGATCAAATGAGCAGTTCTTC,TRBJ2-1,TRBD2,.,TRBV4-2
CASSLSKQADTQYF,TGCGCCAGCAGCTTGTCTAAACAAGCAGATACGCAGTATTTT,TRBJ2-3,.,.,TRBV5-1
CASSELGSNSGANVLTF,TGTGCCAGCAGTGAATTAGGGTCGAACTCTGGGGCCAACGTCCTGACTTTC,TRBJ2-6,.,.,TRBV25-1
CASSSRRRDNSNQPQHF,TGTGCCAGCTCATCCCGACGCCGGGACAATAGCAATCAGCCCCAGCATTTT,TRBJ1-5,.,.,TRBV18
CASSLALARMNTEAFF,TGTGCCAGCAGCTTAGCATTGGCACGAATGAACACTGAAGCTTTCTTT,TRBJ1-1,.,.,TRBV7-9
CASSQRGPSGVDSPLHF,TGTGCCAGCAGTCAACGGGGGCCTTCGGGTGTTGATTCACCCCTCCACTTT,TRBJ1-6,.,.,TRBV27
CASRGQMNTEAFF,TGTGCCAGCAGGGGACAGATGAACACTGAAGCTTTCTTT,TRBJ1-1,TRBD1,.,TRBV7-9
CASSFTRTDTQYF,TGCGCCAGCAGCTTCACGCGCACAGATACGCAGTATTTT,TRBJ2-3,.,.,TRBV5-1
CASSPGRAMAEAFF,TGTGCCAGCTCACCCGGACGGGCAATGGCTGAAGCTTTCTTT,TRBJ1-1,.,.,TRBV18
CASTPGFYGYTF,TGTGCCAGCACGCCAGGGTTCTATGGCTACACCTTC,TRBJ1-2,.,.,TRBV6-5
CASSYSRADTDTQYF,TGTGCCAGCAGTTACTCGCGTGCGGACACAGATACGCAGTATTTT,TRBJ2-3,.,.,TRBV6-5
CASSKVGGVEGNTEAFF,TGTGCCAGCAGCAAAGTGGGAGGGGTGGAGGGGAACACTGAAGCTTTCTTT,TRBJ1-1,.,.,TRBV21-1
CASSVDSSGANVLTF,TGTGCCAGCAGCGTAGACAGCTCTGGGGCCAACGTCCTGACTTTC,TRBJ2-6,.,once,TRBV21-1
CASRSPGGYYGYTF,TGTGCCAGCAGGAGCCCAGGGGGCTACTATGGCTACACCTTC,TRBJ1-2,TRBD1,.,TRBV28
CSVSRDAEAFF,TGCAGTGTCAGTAGGGACGCAGAAGCTTTCTTT,TRBJ1-1,.,.,TRBV20-1
CASSLRAGYSYNEQFF,TGTGCCAGCAGCTTACGCGCGGGTTACTCCTACAATGAGCAGTTCTTC,TRBJ2-1,.,.,TRBV7-3